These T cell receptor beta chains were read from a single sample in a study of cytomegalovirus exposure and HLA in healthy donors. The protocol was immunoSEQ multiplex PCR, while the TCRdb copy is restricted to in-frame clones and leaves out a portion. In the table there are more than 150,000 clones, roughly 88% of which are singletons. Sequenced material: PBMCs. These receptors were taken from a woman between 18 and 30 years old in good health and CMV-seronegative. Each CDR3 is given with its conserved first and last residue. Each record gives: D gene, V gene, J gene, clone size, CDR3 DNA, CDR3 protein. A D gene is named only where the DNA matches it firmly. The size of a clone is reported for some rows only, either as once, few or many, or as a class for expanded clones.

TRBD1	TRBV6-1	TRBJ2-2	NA	TGTGCCAGCAGTGGTTACAGGGGGTCCACCGGGGAGCTGTTTTTT	CASSGYRGSTGELFF
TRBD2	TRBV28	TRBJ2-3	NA	TGTGCCAGCAGTACTAGCGGGGTCACAGATACGCAGTATTTT	CASSTSGVTDTQYF
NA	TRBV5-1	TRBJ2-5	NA	TGCGCCAGCAGCTTGCCGGACAGCAAAGAGACCCAGTACTTC	CASSLPDSKETQYF
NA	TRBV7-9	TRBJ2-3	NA	TGTGCCAGCAGCTTAGGGAAGACAGTTACAGATACGCAGTATTTT	CASSLGKTVTDTQYF
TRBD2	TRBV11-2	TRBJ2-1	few	TGTGCCAGCAGCCTATGGACTAGCGGGGGCAATGAGCAGTTCTTC	CASSLWTSGGNEQFF
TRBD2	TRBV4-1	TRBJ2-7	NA	TGCGCCAGCAGCCCCCGGGGTAGCGGGGGAACCTACGAGCAGTACTTC	CASSPRGSGGTYEQYF
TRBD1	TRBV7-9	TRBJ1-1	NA	TGTGCCAGCAGCTACCCGAGGACAGGGGATGAAGCTTTCTTT	CASSYPRTGDEAFF
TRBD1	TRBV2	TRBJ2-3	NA	TGTGCCAGCAGCCTGGGACAGGGCCTCACAGATACGCAGTATTTT	CASSLGQGLTDTQYF
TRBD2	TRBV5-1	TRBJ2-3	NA	TGCGCCAGCAGCTTGTCCGGCAGGGAGGGGACAGATACGCAGTATTTT	CASSLSGREGTDTQYF
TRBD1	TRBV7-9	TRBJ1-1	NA	TGTGCCAGCAGCTTTTACAGGGGTAGCACTGAAGCTTTCTTT	CASSFYRGSTEAFF
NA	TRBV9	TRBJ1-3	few	TGTGCCAGCAGCGTTGGGGCAAGCTCTGGAAACACCATATATTTT	CASSVGASSGNTIYF
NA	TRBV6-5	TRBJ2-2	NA	TGTGCCAGCAGTTACTCATATAGCCCGAACACCGGGGAGCTGTTTTTT	CASSYSYSPNTGELFF
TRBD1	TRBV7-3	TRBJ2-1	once	TGTGCCAGCAGCTTAAACCGCGGACAGGGCAACAATGAGCAGTTCTTC	CASSLNRGQGNNEQFF
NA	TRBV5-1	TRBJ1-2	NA	TGCGCCAGCAGCTTGGGGGGGCAGGACTATGGCTACACCTTC	CASSLGGQDYGYTF
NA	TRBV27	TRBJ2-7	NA	TGTGCCAGCAGGGACTCCCCCTACGAGCAGTACTTC	CASRDSPYEQYF
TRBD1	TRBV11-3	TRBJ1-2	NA	TGTGCCAGCAGCCCGACAGGGGTGGTTTATGGCTACACCTTC	CASSPTGVVYGYTF
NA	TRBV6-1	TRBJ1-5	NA	TGTGCCAGCAGTGAAGCGCAGCCGGCGGGCAATCAGCCCCAGCATTTT	CASSEAQPAGNQPQHF
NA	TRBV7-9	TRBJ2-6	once	TGTGCCAGCAGCCTAACCATGTCCTCTGGGGCCAACGTCCTGACTTTC	CASSLTMSSGANVLTF
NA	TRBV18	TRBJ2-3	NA	TGTGCCAGCTCACAGGAGCACCATTCCACAGATACGCAGTATTTT	CASSQEHHSTDTQYF
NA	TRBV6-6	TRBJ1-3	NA	TGTGCCAGCCTAACGGGGGGTGCTGGAAACACCATATATTTT	CASLTGGAGNTIYF
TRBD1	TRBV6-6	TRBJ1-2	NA	TGTGCCAGCAGTAGACAGGGGAACTATGGCTACACCTTC	CASSRQGNYGYTF
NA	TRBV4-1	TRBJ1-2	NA	TGCGCCAGCAGCCAAGCGCTCAGGTTCCCCTATGGCTACACCTTC	CASSQALRFPYGYTF
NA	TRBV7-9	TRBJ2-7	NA	TGTGCCAGCAGCTTGGACTCGACGTCGGGCGACTCCTACGAGCAGTACTTC	CASSLDSTSGDSYEQYF
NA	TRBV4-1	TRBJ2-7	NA	TGCGCCAGCAGCCAAGCCTCCGGGACACTCTACGAGCAGTACTTC	CASSQASGTLYEQYF
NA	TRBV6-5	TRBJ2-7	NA	TGTGCCAGCAGTTACTCCAAGGAGCGGGTAACCGTCTTC	CASSYSKERVTVF
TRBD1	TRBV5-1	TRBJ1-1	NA	TGCGCCAGCAGCTTAGGGGACAGGGAGAGCACTGAAGCTTTCTTT	CASSLGDRESTEAFF
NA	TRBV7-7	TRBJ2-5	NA	TGTGCCAGCAGCTTGGCAGGGCAGTCAGAGACCCAGTACTTC	CASSLAGQSETQYF
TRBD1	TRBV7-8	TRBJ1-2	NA	TGTGCCAGCAGCTTAGTGTTTAGGACAGGTTTTAACTATGGCTACACCTTC	CASSLVFRTGFNYGYTF
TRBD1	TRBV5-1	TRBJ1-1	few	TGCGCCAGCAGCTCACGAGGGTGGGACAGGGGGAACACTGAAGCTTTCTTT	CASSSRGWDRGNTEAFF
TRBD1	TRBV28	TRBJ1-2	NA	TGTGCCAGCAGACTTACAGGGGATTACGGCTACACCTTC	CASRLTGDYGYTF
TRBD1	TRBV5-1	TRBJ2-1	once	TGCGCCAGCAACCGGGACAGCCAAACCTACAATGAGCAGTTCTTC	CASNRDSQTYNEQFF
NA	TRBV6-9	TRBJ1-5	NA	TGTGCCAGCACCCCTTCCCGCCCAATCTTAACAGGGATGGGCGATCAGCCCCAGCATTTT	CASTPSRPILTGMGDQPQHF
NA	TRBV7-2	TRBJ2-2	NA	TGTGCCAGCAGCTCCCACGGCCGCGGGATCCCCGGGGAGCTGTTTTTT	CASSSHGRGIPGELFF
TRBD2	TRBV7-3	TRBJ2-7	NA	TGTGCCAGCAGCTTAACACCTAGCGGGGGGCCCGTGATTTTC	CASSLTPSGGPVIF
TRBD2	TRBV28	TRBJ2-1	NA	TGTGCCAGCAGTCCCTATAGCGGGGGCTCCTACAATGAGCAGTTCTTC	CASSPYSGGSYNEQFF
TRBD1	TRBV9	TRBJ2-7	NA	TGTGCCAGCAGCTTCGACAGGGTTCCCTACGAGCAGTACTTC	CASSFDRVPYEQYF
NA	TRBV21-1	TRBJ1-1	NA	TGTGCCAGCAGCAAAGGACAGGGGAGGACTGAAGCTTTCTTT	CASSKGQGRTEAFF
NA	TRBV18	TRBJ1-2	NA	TGTGCCAGCTCACCCCCCCTTGCGAACTATGGCTACACCTTC	CASSPPLANYGYTF
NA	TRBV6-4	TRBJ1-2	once	TGTGCCAGCAGTGACTTCTACACAGGGATGACGGACTATGGCTACACCTTC	CASSDFYTGMTDYGYTF
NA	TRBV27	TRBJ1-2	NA	TGTGCCAGCAGTTGGGGTCGGGGGAGCTATGGCTACACCTTC	CASSWGRGSYGYTF
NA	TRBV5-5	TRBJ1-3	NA	TGTGCCAGCAGCTTGGCCCCAGAAAACACCATATATTTT	CASSLAPENTIYF
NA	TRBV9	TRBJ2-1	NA	TGTGCCAGCAGCGTGGCGGCGGGTACCTACAATGAGCAGTTCTTC	CASSVAAGTYNEQFF
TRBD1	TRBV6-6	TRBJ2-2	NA	TGTGCCAGCAGCCCCAGACAGGGGAAGTGGGGGGAGCTGTTTTTT	CASSPRQGKWGELFF
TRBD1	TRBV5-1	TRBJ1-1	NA	TGCGCCAGCAGCTTGGCTGGGACAGGGAAGAACACTGAAGCTTTCTTT	CASSLAGTGKNTEAFF
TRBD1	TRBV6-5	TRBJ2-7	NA	TGTGCCAGCAGAGCCCGGGACAGGAATTCCTACGAGCAGTACTTC	CASRARDRNSYEQYF
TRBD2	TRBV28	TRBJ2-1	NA	TGTGCCAGCAATACAGGGCGGGGGGGCCGCAATGAGCAGTTCTTC	CASNTGRGGRNEQFF
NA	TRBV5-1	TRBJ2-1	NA	TGCGCCAGCAGCCTAGGACTCCTCTCCTACAATGAGCAGTTCTTC	CASSLGLLSYNEQFF
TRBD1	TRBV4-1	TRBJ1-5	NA	TGCGCCAGCAGCCCCTTTGTCAGACAGGGGATGGGTCAGCCCCAGCATTTT	CASSPFVRQGMGQPQHF
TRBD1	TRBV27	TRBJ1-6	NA	TGTGCCAGCAGTGACCCCCGGGACAGGAATTCACCCCTCCACTTT	CASSDPRDRNSPLHF
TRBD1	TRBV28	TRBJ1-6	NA	TGTGCCAGCAGCCCCCGGGGACAGGTTAATTCACCCCTCCACTTT	CASSPRGQVNSPLHF
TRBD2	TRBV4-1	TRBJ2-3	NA	TGCGCCAGCAGCCAATTTAGCGGGGGGGTCACAGATACGCAGTATTTT	CASSQFSGGVTDTQYF
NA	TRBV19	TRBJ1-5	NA	TGTGCCACCACAGGCCAGGGGAATCAGCCCCAGCATTTT	CATTGQGNQPQHF
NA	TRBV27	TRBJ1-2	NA	TGTGCCAGCAGTTTAGTAGAAGGACAGATTAATGGCTACACCTTC	CASSLVEGQINGYTF
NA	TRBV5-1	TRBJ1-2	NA	TGCGCCAGCAGCCCGGAGGGCATGGGCTATGGCTACACCTTC	CASSPEGMGYGYTF
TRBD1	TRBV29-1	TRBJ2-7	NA	TGCAGCGCCGATACAACAGGGGATCCCTACGAGCAGTACTTC	CSADTTGDPYEQYF
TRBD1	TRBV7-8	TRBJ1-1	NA	TGTGCCAGCAGCGAAACAGGGGGTTCCTGGGTCGCTTTCTTT	CASSETGGSWVAFF
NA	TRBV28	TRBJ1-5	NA	TGTGCCAGCAGTTTATATGCAGGAGCGGGGGGCAATCAGCCCCAGCATTTT	CASSLYAGAGGNQPQHF
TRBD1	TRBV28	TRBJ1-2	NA	TGTGCCAGTTATGGCCACAGGGGGATCGGCTACACCTTC	CASYGHRGIGYTF
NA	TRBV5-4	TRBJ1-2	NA	TGTGCCAGCAGCTCTGCGGGAGGGTCCGGCTATGGCTACACCTTC	CASSSAGGSGYGYTF
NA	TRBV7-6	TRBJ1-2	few	TGTGCCAGCAGACCAGGGTCTGGCTATGGCTACACCTTC	CASRPGSGYGYTF